This T cell receptor (beta chain) comes out of a study of OX40 agonist ivuxolimab in advanced cancers. TCRdb's table, derived via immunoSEQ multiplex PCR, lists solely in-frame clones and lacks some. The sample carries more than 80,000 clones, approximately 93% recorded once. Trimming removed 5 bases at V and 4 bases at J, with 9 bases between. CDR1 is GTSNPN, CDR2 SVGIG, per germline (reference sequence). The CDR3 runs 12 residues. The clonotype comes from an adult with an advanced solid tumor such as melanoma, head and neck, liver or kidney cancer. The chain couples TRBV30 to TRBJ1-3; D gene unclear. The starting material was CD4+ or CD8+ T cells sorted from blood, obtained in a trial of the OX40 agonist ivuxolimab. CDR3 amino acids: CAWDLTGNTIYF. The CDR3 nucleotides read TGTGCCTGGGACCTCACGGGAAACACCATATATTTT.